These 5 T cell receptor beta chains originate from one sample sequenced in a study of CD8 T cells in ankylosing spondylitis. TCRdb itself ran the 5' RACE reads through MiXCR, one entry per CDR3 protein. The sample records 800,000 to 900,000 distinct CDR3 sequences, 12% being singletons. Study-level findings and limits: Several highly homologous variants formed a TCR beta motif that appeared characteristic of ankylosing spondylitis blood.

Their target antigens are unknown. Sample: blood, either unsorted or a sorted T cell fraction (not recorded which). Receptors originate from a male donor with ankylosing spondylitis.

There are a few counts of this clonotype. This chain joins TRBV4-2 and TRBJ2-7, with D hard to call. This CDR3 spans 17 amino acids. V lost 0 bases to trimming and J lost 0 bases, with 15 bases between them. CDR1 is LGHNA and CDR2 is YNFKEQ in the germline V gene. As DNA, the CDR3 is TGTGCCAGCAGCCAAGATAGTTCCAGATGGAGCTCCTACGAGCAGTACTTC. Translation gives CASSQDSSRWSSYEQYF.

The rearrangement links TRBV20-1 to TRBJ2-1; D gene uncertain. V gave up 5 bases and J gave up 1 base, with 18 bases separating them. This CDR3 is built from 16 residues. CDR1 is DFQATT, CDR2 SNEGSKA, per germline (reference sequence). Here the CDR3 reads CSAGRPYFGSYNEQFF. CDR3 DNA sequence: TGCAGTGCTGGCCGCCCCTACTTTGGGTCCTACAATGAGCAGTTCTTC.

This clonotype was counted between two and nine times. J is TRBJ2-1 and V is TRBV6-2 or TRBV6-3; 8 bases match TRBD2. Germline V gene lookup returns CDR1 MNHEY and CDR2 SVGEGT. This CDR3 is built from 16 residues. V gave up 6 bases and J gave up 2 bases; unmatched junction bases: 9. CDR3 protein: CASRPGGSGAYNEQFF. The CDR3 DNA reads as TGTGCCAGCAGGCCAGGAGGTAGCGGGGCCTACAATGAGCAGTTCTTC.

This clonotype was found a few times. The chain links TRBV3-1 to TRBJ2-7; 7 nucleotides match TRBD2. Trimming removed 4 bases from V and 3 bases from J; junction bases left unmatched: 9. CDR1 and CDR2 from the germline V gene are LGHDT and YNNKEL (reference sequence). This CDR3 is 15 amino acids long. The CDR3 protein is CASSPRLAEGYEQYF. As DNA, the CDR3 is TGTGCCAGCAGCCCGAGACTAGCAGAGGGCTACGAGCAGTACTTC.

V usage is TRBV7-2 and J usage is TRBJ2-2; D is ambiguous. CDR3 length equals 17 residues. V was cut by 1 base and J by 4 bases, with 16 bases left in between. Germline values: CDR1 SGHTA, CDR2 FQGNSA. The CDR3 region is CASSLGMAARATGELFF. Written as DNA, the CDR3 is TGTGCCAGCAGCTTAGGTATGGCTGCCCGGGCCACCGGGGAGCTGTTTTTT.